The subject of this entry is one TCR beta chain. This clonotype was counted only a few times. The antigen it recognizes is unknown. No base quality information exists; no much larger clone differs at one position. This specimen belongs to a study of blood T cells in healthy people across ages (dated by TCRdb to the mid-2010s). Regarding the research as a whole: Template switching captured roughly one uniquely barcoded TCR beta cDNA molecule per two T cells in model experiments. The donors were split into four age groups: young (average 16 years), middle-aged (about 40), aged (over 55) and long-lived (roughly 80). Age-related changes in TCR beta repertoire diversity were measured in the study by deep sequencing normalized with unique cDNA molecular identifiers. For two donors (one aged 18 to 29 and one aged 80 or older), the study analyzed two additional independent replicas of 1 million unique cDNA reads from the same blood draw. To avoid experimental bias, donors of different ages were spread randomly across the sequencing lanes.

The approximately 40 donors, aged about 6 to 100 years, were systemically healthy Caucasian individuals from Russia. Around 9.8 milliliters of peripheral blood were collected from each donor into EDTA-treated Vacutainer tubes. PBMCs were isolated by Ficoll-Paque density-gradient centrifugation, with at least 6 million obtained per sample. Trizol reagent was used to extract total RNA from PBMCs, with at least 5.5 micrograms per sample. For every donor, flow cytometry on a PBMC aliquot measured the percentage of naive CD45RAhigh/CD27high T cells. The germline V end is reduced by 4 bases and the J end by 2 bases; junction bases left unmatched: 11. Based on the germline V gene, the CDR1 and CDR2 sequences are SGDLS and YYNGEE. The CDR3 measures 16 amino acids from cysteine to phenylalanine. Of the read, only the CDR3 DNA is kept; its 48 bases are in frame from base 1. Libraries were built with 5' RACE. The reads were generated on an Illumina HiSeq 2500. A second PCR of about 6 to 12 cycles was performed with a sample-barcoded 5' primer and a J-beta primer mix. A unique molecular identifier was introduced onto each TCR beta cDNA molecule by a template-switch 5' adaptor carrying 12 random nucleotides. Each sample yielded at least 2.5 million CDR3-containing paired-end reads. First-strand cDNA was synthesized from all RNA with the Mint cDNA synthesis kit, primed by a TRBC-specific oligonucleotide. Following uracil-DNA glycosylase treatment, all cDNA underwent a first 18-cycle PCR with the universal primers M1SS and BC2_uni_R. Per the source publication's procedure: For normalization, 1 million high-quality reads were randomly selected from each sample, with every read carrying a distinct molecular identifier. Reads with shared molecular identifiers were discarded instead of being binned into consensus sequences. MiTCR, with a Q25 quality threshold and the strictest error-elimination algorithm, was used for CDR3 identification, clonotype clustering and error correction. A nonparametric unseen species model with Euler transformation was used to estimate a lower bound on total TCR beta diversity. TCRdb passed the public sequencing reads through fastp at Q25 and MiXCR, retaining productive beta sequences. Rows with a matching CDR3 protein are joined into one entry that keeps the most common DNA and genes. The V and J calls were not made by the authors but by TCRdb's processing. For this sample the table gives more than 1.4 million distinct CDR3 sequences, of which 42% were detected only once. The ten largest clones add up to roughly 7.7% of the sample.

Study-wide findings and limitations: Conclusive comparison of naive and antigen-experienced compartments was prevented by the profiling of bulk unsorted PBMCs. Total diversity estimates from one million sequenced T cells were considered lower bounds and underestimates. Observed TCR beta diversity per million T cells fell roughly linearly with age, and a significant reduction was already apparent by age about 43. Compared with the aged group, more naive CD4+ T cells, fewer expanded clones and increased TCR diversity were shown by the long-lived group, suggesting age selection. Observed TCR beta diversity correlated strongly with the percentage of naive T cells measured by flow cytometry. Because the CMV infection status of the donors was unknown, age-related changes in expanded clonotypes may potentially have been confounded.

The chain is encoded by TRBV9 joined to TRBJ2-5; a stretch of 7 junction bases matches TRBD1. The sequenced sample consisted of blood. The TCR comes from a woman aged 18-29 years in good health. The CDR3 region has the sequence CASSPGDSTTQETQYF. The nucleotides are TGTGCCAGCAGCCCCGGGGACAGTACGACACAAGAGACCCAGTACTTC.